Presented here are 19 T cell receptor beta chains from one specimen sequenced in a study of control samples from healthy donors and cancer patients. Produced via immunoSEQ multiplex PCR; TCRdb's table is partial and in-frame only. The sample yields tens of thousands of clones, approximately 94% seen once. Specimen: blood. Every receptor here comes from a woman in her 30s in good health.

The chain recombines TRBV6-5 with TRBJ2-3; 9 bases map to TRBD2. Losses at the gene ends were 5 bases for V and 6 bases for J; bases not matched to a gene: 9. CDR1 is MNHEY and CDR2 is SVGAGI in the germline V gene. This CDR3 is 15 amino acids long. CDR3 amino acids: CASSRASGEADTQYF. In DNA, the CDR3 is TGTGCCAGCAGTCGGGCTAGCGGGGAGGCGGATACGCAGTATTTT.

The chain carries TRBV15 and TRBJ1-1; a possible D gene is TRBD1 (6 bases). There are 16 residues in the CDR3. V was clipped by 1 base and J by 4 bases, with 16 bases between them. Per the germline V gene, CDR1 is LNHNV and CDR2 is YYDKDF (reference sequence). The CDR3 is CATSRGSGAPSTEAFF. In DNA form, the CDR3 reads TGTGCCACCAGCAGAGGATCGGGGGCGCCGAGCACTGAAGCTTTCTTT.

Here the CDR3 DNA reads TGTGCCAGCAGCTGGAGACTAGCGGGGCAAGCGATCGGGGAGCTGTTTTTT. Translated, it gives CASSWRLAGQAIGELFF. The rearrangement links TRBV5-6 to TRBJ2-2, with TRBD2 matching 11 bases. J was trimmed by 7 bases and V by 3 bases; bases with no gene match: 11. Germline loops: CDR1 SGHDT, CDR2 YYEEEE. The CDR3 loop spans 17 amino acids.

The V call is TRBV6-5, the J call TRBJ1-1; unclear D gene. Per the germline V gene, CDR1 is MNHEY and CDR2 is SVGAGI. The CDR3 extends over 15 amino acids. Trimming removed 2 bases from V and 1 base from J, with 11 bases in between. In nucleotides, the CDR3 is TGTGCCAGCAGTTACAGGGCGGATGGGAACACTGAAGCTTTCTTT. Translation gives CASSYRADGNTEAFF.

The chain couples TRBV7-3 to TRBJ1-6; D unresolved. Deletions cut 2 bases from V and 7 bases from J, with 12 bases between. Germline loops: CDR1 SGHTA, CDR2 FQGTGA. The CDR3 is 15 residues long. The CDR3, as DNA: TGTGCCAGCAGCTTAGCCCCAGGAGCCAATTCACCCCTCCACTTT. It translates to CASSLAPGANSPLHF.

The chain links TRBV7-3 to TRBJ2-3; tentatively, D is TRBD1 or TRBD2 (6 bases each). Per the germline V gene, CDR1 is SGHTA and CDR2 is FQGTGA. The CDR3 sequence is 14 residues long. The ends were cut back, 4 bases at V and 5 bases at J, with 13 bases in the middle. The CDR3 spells CASSSTGAEDTQYF. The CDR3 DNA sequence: TGTGCCAGCAGCTCAACGGGGGCGGAAGATACGCAGTATTTT. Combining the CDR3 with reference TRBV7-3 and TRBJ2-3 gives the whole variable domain GAGVSQTPSNKVTEKGKYVELRCDPISGHTALYWYRQSLGQGPEFLIYFQGTGAADDSGLPNDRFFAVRPEGSVSTLKIQRTERGDSAVYLCASSSTGAEDTQYFGPGTRLTVL.

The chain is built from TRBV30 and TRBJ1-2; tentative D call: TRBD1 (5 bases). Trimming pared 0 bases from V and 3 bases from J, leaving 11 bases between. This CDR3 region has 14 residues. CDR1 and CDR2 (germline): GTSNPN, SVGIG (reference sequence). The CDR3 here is CAWSVLGPDYGYTF. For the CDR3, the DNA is TGTGCCTGGAGTGTTCTGGGACCCGACTATGGCTACACCTTC.

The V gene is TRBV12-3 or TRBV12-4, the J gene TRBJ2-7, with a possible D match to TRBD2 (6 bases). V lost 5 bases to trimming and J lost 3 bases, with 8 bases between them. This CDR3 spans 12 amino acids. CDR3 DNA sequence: TGTGCCAGCAGTGCCGGGGGCTACGAGCAGTACTTC. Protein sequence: CASSAGGYEQYF.

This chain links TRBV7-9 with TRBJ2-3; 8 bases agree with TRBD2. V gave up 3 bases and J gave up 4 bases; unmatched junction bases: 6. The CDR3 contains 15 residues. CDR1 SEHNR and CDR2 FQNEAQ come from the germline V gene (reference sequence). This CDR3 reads CASSFNTGGPDTQYF. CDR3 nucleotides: TGTGCCAGCAGCTTTAATACGGGGGGGCCAGATACGCAGTATTTT.

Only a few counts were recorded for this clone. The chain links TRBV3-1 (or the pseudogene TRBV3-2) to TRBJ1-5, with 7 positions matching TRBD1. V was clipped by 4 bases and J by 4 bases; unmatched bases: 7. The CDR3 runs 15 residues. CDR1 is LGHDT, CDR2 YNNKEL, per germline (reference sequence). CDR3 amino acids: CASSPSGRGNQPQHF. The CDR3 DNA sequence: TGTGCCAGCAGCCCCTCGGGCAGGGGGAATCAGCCCCAGCATTTT.

CDR3 in amino acids: CASSDEGISNQPQHF. The CDR3 region has the DNA TGTGCCAGCAGCGATGAAGGGATTAGCAATCAGCCCCAGCATTTT. The V gene is TRBV2, the J gene TRBJ1-5, with D uncertain. V lost 6 bases and J lost 0, with 12 bases in between. Germline V CDR1 and CDR2: SNHLY, FYNNEI. CDR3 length: 15 residues.

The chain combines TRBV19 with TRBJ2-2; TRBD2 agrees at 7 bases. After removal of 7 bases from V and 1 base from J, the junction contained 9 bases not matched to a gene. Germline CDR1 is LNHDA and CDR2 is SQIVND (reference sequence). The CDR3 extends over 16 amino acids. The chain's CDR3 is CASISGRVLNTGELFF. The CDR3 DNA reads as TGTGCCAGTATCTCGGGGAGGGTGTTGAACACCGGGGAGCTGTTTTTT.

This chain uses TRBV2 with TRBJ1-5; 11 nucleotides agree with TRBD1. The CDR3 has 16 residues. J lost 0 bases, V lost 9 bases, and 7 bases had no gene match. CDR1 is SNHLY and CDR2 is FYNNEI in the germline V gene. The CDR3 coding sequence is TGTGCCAGTTCCGGGACAGGGGGGAATAGCAATCAGCCCCAGCATTTT. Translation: CASSGTGGNSNQPQHF.

The CDR3 protein is CASSLEGANTEAFF. DNA of the CDR3: TGCGCCAGCAGCTTGGAGGGAGCGAACACTGAAGCTTTCTTT. The chain combines TRBV5-1 with TRBJ1-1; D call uncertain. CDR3 size: 14 residues. Germline assignment: CDR1 SGHRS and CDR2 YFSETQ. V was cut by 0 bases and J by 1 base, with 7 bases left in between.

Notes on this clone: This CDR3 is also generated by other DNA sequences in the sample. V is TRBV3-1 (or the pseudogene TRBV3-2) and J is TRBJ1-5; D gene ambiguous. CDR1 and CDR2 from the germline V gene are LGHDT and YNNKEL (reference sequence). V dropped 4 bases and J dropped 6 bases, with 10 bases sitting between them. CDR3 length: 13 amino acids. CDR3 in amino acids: CASSLRSGQPQHF. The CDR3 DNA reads TGTGCCAGCAGCCTCAGGTCGGGTCAGCCCCAGCATTTT.

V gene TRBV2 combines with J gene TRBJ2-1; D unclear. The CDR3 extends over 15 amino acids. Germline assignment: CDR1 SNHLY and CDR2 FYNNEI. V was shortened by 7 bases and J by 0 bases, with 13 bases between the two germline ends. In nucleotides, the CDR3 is TGTGCCAGCAATAAACAACGGAGCTCCTACAATGAGCAGTTCTTC. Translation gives CASNKQRSSYNEQFF.

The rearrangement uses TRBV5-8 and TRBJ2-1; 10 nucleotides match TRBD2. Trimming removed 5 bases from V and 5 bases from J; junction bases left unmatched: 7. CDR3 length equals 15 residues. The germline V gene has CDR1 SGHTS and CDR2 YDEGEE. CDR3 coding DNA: TGTGCCAGCAGTCCACTAGCGGGGACCAACAATGAGCAGTTCTTC. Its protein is CASSPLAGTNNEQFF.

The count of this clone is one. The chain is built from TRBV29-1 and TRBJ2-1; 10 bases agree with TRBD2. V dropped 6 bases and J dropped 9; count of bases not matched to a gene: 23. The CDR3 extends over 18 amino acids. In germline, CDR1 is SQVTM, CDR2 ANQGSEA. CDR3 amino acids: CSVELWDRTSGEIAEQFF. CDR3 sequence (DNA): TGCAGCGTCGAACTGTGGGATCGTACTAGCGGGGAGATCGCTGAGCAGTTCTTC.

CDR3 sequence (DNA): TGTGCCAGCAGCGTAGAACGGGGGGATTACAATGAGCAGTTCTTC. This translates into CASSVERGDYNEQFF. This rearrangement joins TRBV9 to TRBJ2-1, with 7 positions matching TRBD2. This CDR3 is built from 15 residues. With 0 bases clipped from V and 4 bases from J, the junction kept 4 bases outside the gene matches. CDR1 is SGDLS and CDR2 is YYNGEE in the germline V gene. Looking up the rest from reference TRBV9 and TRBJ2-1 gives the full variable domain: DSGVTQTPKHLITATGQRVTLRCSPRSGDLSVYWYQQSLDQGLQFLIQYYNGEERAKGNILERFSAQQFPDLHSELNLSSLELGDSALYFCASSVERGDYNEQFFGPGTRLTVL.